This TCR beta chain was found in a study of T cell changes during pregnancy in multiple sclerosis. Trimming removed 2 bases from V and 5 bases from J; junction bases left unmatched: 11. There are 19 residues in the CDR3. Germline CDR1 reads SGDLS; CDR2 reads YYNGEE. TCRdb's table, derived via immunoSEQ multiplex PCR, lists solely in-frame clones and lacks some. The data hold tens of thousands of clones, with 91% observed a single time. V gene TRBV9 combines with J gene TRBJ2-1, with 15 bases lining up with TRBD2. This TCR came from a female donor in good health, enrolled as a control in a pregnancy study. Sequencing was performed on peripheral blood, taken after pregnancy. The CDR3 DNA is TGTGCCAGCAGCGTGAGACCCGGGACTAGCGGGGGGACCGACAATGAGCAGTTCTTC. Protein sequence: CASSVRPGTSGGTDNEQFF.